This TCR beta chain was obtained from a study of cytomegalovirus exposure and HLA in healthy donors (dated 2017 in TCRdb). Notes on the research overall: In an earlier analysis of some 550 of the donors, roughly 300 Gb of sequence data and about 110 million unique TCR beta sequences from 150 million to 200 million T cells were reported. In a later genetic analysis, genome-wide SNP genotypes for about 55% of the roughly 670 donors were used, and that subset was treated as a discovery cohort. Rather than drawing on any new phenotypic data, the later analysis identified candidate immune exposures from TCR beta sequences and the way those sequences occurred across donors. To study patterns of TCR occurrence, a later analysis re-analyzed previously published TCR beta repertoires from 700 or so donors and added high-resolution HLA genotyping. To predict cytomegalovirus infection status, the study brought together high-throughput TCR immunosequencing, statistical association of individual TCRs with disease status, and machine learning. Class I and class II HLA loci were covered by the typing at four-digit resolution. Of the approximately 370 genotyped donors, roughly 76% were placed in the genetic ancestry cluster associated with self-reported Caucasian donors. Donor age, sex, ethnicity and CMV serostatus were compiled alongside the repertoire data. Around 300 gigabases of sequencing data and tens of millions of unique TCR sequences were included in an early release covering about 700 HLA-typed donors. Typing coverage varied by locus: about 620-630 donors for A, B, C, DRB1 and DQB1; 500 to 550 for DQA1; more than 600 for DPA1; roughly 450 for DPB1. Because of strong linkage in the cohort, five DR-DQ haplotypes were treated as single units for association and clustering. An earlier analysis of 587 of the donors used high-throughput TCR beta sequencing to judge whether each TCR beta V gene segment behaved as functional or pseudogenic. Among some 400 genotyped donors of the cohort, an average of around 240,000 unique TCR beta nucleotide sequences were sequenced per donor, approximately 20% of them non-productive. The study aimed to test whether cataloging public T cell receptors could reveal signatures of past pathogen exposure. A separate validation cohort of roughly 130 different subjects was used in addition to the roughly 670-subject first cohort. Every repertoire in the discovery cohort had been generated on one and the same sequencing platform. Using immunosequencing, the study profiled T cell repertoires from about 610 subjects and related those repertoires to cytomegalovirus serostatus.

The library relied on the immunoSEQ multiplex PCR assay. For the multiplex PCR, a mixture combining 60 forward primers for TCR Vbeta segments and 13 reverse primers for TCR Jbeta segments was used. The CDR3 region of rearranged TCR beta genes was amplified from genomic DNA by a multiplex PCR assay. On the Illumina HiSeq System, the amplified TCR beta libraries were sequenced as 87-base-pair reads. The original pipeline was this. A later analysis counted tens of millions of unique TCR beta chains across the roughly 700 repertoires, and roughly 10 million of these chains were shared by at least two donors. To remove PCR and sequencing errors, raw reads were error-corrected and collapsed into unique sequences using a nearest-neighbor algorithm that merged closely related sequences. V, D and J gene segments were assigned by aligning CDR3 sequences to IMGT reference sequences. For a sequence to be retained, a match of at least six nucleotides was required to both a V gene segment and a J gene segment. Rearrangements were called productive when the CDR3 lacked stop codons and stayed in frame with V and J; all others were non-productive. CDR3 was defined according to IMGT convention as the region running from the second conserved V-encoded cysteine to the conserved J-encoded phenylalanine. The earlier analysis of roughly 590 of the donors excluded any sequence lacking an unambiguous match to a single V gene segment. In an earlier analysis of about 590 of the donors, a V segment was called functional when productive rearrangements were above 56.7%, and segregating when the standard deviation between donors exceeded 5%. A statistical classification framework was developed to diagnose cytomegalovirus status using the catalog of TCR beta chain sequences. In a later analysis, V and J genes were assigned by comparing TCR nucleotide sequences against IMGT/GENE-DB human TR gene sequences. The TCRdist pipeline was used in a later analysis to assign CDR3 sequences and most-parsimonious VDJ recombination scenarios. In a later analysis, each TCR beta chain was defined by its CDR3 amino acid sequence together with its V-gene family, and reads without a unique V-gene family were excluded. In a later analysis, 450 to 600 highly shared, low-generation-probability nucleotide sequences were removed to address suspected cross-contamination and a sequencing artifact. In a later analysis, a clonal expansion index was calculated for each public chain from normalized within-repertoire ranks of inferred template counts. In a later analysis, generation probabilities were computed using a VDJ recombination model fitted to out-of-frame rearrangements, and the results were checked against IGoR. In a later analysis, TCR-TCR, TCR-HLA and TCR-CMV co-occurrence was scored with hypergeometric tests, and a repertoire-size bias correction was applied to TCR pairs. In a later analysis, false discovery rates were estimated by permuting HLA or CMV assignments 20 times. A later analysis grouped co-occurring TCRs with DBSCAN, adding TCRdist sequence similarity when clustering within HLA-allele-positive subsets. Repertoires with fewer than 30,000 or more than 120,000 public chains were left out of co-occurrence clustering, as were four to six repertoires with anomalous nucleotide sharing. Here the immuneACCESS table is served through TCRdb, limited to in-frame sequences with V and J called. Missing clones are a known gap in these copies; in checked studies unresolved V genes cover under half, and the rest lacks a known reason. V and J calls and clone size are copied from that table; D and trimming were computed from the DNA. Recorded for this sample are 95,000 to 120,000 clones; 60% to 80% of them occurred a single time. The top ten clones comprise about 5% of the sample.

In the case of this clone: Its antigen remains unidentified. No much larger clone is present one base from it, and per-base qualities are unavailable. This sample also contains other DNA sequences that code for the same CDR3.

The cohort comprised 666 healthy bone marrow donors. At the time of sampling, every cohort member was nominally healthy, though immune exposures that went unrecorded were likely present. The donor was CMV seropositive and belonged to the group of more than 250 seropositive cohort members. Every donor gave a peripheral blood sample, and the peripheral blood mononuclear cells from that sample were used for TCR beta sequencing. The Qiagen DNeasy Blood Extraction Kit was used to extract genomic DNA from the blood cell samples. From the cysteine through the phenylalanine, the CDR3 covers 16 amino acids. Only the CDR3 part of the read is kept: 48 bases, read in frame from the first base. From V the trimming removes 3 bases and from J it removes 3 bases, while the gene matches leave 8 bases of the junction unaccounted for. CDR1 LGHNA and CDR2 YNFKEQ are derived from the germline V gene. General conclusions and limits of the study: V-gene and J-gene trimming of TCR beta chains was associated with a missense DCLRE1C variant in a later genetic analysis, and the association was replicated in an independent cohort. The authors suggested that the approach could potentially be extended to other disease states and immunological phenotypes. Immune exposure information for the cohort was limited to CMV serostatus. According to a later genetic analysis, donors in an Asian-associated ancestry cluster had fewer N-insertions in productive TCRs than the approximately 700-donor mean. In both the original and validation cohorts, the classifier was reported to diagnose cytomegalovirus status with high specificity and sensitivity. Several of the top co-occurrence clusters appeared to be linked to parvovirus B19, influenza, CMV and Epstein-Barr virus, according to a later analysis. In vitro tests confirmed that three of the cytomegalovirus-associated TCR beta chains recognize cytomegalovirus antigens. A later analysis associated about 17,000 TCR beta sequences with specific HLA alleles at a false discovery rate of 0.05. A later analysis found that HLA-associated TCR beta chains were more clonally expanded and had lower generation probabilities than equally common non-associated chains. In a later analysis, TCR association rates were found to vary across HLA loci, with the most associated TCRs seen for DRB1 alleles and the fewest for HLA-C alleles. While some public TCRs were present in many individuals, most TCR sequences turned up only very rarely across donors. In a later analysis, most CMV-associated TCR beta chains were found to appear HLA-restricted, with HLA associations seemingly driven largely by CMV exposure. Only TCR beta chains were sequenced in this cohort, and the absence of alpha or paired-chain data limited detectable features. Linkage disequilibrium might explain the correlated functional status among segregating V segments, but an unknown experimental factor could not be ruled out. The study gave a list of 150 to 200 TCR beta chains associated with cytomegalovirus. A cluster of highly shared sequence variants was judged likely to be a technical artifact of the sequencing pipeline. Some IMGT-functional V segments, including TRBV6-2 and TRBV6-3, could not be distinguished by the 87-base-pair reads and were therefore excluded. An earlier analysis of around 500 of the donors showed that most TCR beta V segments appeared in productive rearrangements either about 87% or about 30% of the time, which broadly matched IMGT annotations. Because counts were too low, roughly 18 rarely observed V segments, including chromosome 9 orphons, were left out of the earlier analysis of 587 of the donors. Presence/absence analyses assumed roughly uniform sequencing depth across donors, an assumption that may not hold. HLA typing was unavailable for some donors at each locus, so association tests used only the typed subset. A further reported finding was that TCR beta sequences accurately predicted the HLA-A and HLA-B alleles for most subjects in the first cohort. Assigning TCR associations to individual alleles was difficult when HLA alleles, especially DR and DQ, strongly co-occurred.

The chain is assembled from TRBV4-2 and TRBJ2-1; 7 central nucleotides agree with TRBD2. Sequencing input: PBMCs. This sequence originates from a woman under 40 in good health and CMV-seropositive. The DNA sequence follows: TGTGCCAGCAGCCAGGATACCGGGGGGATCTACAATGAGCAGTTCTTC. This gives the protein CASSQDTGGIYNEQFF.